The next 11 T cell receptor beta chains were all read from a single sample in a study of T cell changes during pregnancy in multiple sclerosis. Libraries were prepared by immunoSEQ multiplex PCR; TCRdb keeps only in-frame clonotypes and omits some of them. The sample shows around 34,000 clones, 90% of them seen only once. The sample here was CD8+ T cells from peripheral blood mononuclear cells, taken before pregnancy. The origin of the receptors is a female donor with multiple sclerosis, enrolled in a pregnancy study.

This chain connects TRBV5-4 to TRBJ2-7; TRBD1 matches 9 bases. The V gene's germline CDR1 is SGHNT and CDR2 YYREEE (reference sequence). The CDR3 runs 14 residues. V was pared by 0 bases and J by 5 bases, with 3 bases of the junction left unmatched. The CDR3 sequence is CASSLGRTGDEQYF. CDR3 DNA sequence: TGTGCCAGCAGCTTGGGTAGGACAGGGGACGAGCAGTACTTC.

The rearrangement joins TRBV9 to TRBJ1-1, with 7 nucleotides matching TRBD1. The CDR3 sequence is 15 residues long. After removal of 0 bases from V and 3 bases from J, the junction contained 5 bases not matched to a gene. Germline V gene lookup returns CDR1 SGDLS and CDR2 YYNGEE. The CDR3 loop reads CASSVGPGGDTEAFF. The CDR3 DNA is TGTGCCAGCAGCGTAGGGCCAGGGGGAGACACTGAAGCTTTCTTT.

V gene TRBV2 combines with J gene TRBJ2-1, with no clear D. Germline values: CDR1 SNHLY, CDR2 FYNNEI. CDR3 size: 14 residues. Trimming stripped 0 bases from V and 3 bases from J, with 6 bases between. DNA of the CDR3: TGTGCCAGCAGTGAAGCGAGAGGCTACAATGAGCAGTTCTTC. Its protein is CASSEARGYNEQFF.

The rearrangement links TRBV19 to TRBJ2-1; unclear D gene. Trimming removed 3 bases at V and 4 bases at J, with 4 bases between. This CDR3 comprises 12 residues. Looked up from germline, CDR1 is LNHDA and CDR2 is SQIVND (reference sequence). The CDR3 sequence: CASSIGYNEQFF. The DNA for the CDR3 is TGTGCCAGTAGTATCGGGTACAATGAGCAGTTCTTC.

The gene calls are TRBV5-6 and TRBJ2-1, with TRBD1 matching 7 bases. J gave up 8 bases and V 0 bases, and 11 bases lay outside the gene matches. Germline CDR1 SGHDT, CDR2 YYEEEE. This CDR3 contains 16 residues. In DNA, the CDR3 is TGTGCCAGCAGCTTGGCCGGACAGGCCAAGTCTGATGAGCAGTTCTTC. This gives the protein CASSLAGQAKSDEQFF.

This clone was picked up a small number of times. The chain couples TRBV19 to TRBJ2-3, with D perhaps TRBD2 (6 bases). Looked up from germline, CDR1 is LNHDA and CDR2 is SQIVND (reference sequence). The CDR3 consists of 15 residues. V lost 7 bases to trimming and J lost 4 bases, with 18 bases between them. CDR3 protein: CASTRRSGGADTQYF. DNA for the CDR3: TGTGCCAGTACCCGCCGGTCCGGAGGGGCAGATACGCAGTATTTT.

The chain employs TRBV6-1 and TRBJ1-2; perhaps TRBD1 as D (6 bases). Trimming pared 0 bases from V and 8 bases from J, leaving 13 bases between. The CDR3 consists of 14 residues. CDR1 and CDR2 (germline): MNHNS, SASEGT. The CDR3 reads CASSEAVGAWGYTF. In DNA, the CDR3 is TGTGCCAGCAGTGAAGCTGTGGGGGCTTGGGGCTACACCTTC.

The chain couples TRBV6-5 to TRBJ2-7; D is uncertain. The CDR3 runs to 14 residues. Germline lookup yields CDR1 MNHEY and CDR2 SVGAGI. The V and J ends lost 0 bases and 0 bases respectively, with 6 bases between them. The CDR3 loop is CASSYSGPSYEQYF. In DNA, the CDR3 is TGTGCCAGCAGTTACTCGGGCCCCTCCTACGAGCAGTACTTC.

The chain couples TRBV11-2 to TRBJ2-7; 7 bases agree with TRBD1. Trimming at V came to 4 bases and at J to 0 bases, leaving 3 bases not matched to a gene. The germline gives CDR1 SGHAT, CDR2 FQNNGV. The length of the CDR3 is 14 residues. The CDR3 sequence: CASSSDRASYEQYF. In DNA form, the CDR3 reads TGTGCCAGCAGCTCAGACAGGGCCTCCTACGAGCAGTACTTC.

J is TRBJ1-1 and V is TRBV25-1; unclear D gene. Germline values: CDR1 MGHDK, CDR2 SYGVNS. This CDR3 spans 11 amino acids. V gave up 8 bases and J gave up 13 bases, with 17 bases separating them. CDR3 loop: CASLSAGRDFF. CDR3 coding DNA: TGTGCCAGCCTCAGTGCAGGCCGAGATTTCTTT.

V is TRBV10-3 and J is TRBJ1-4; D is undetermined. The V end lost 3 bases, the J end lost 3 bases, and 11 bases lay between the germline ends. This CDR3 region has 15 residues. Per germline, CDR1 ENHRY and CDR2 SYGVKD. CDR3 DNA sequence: TGTGCCATCAGTGACTCCCTAGCCGCTAATGAAAAACTGTTTTTT. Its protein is CAISDSLAANEKLFF.